This T cell receptor beta chain was sequenced during a study of beta chain features in type 1 diabetes. Points from the study as a whole: TCRB CDR3s from Type 1 diabetes patients were moderately but significantly shorter in all four CD4+ subsets.

With 0 bases removed from V and 9 bases from J, the gap between germline ends came to 16 bases. Germline V gene lookup returns CDR1 SGHRS and CDR2 YFSETQ. The CDR3 spans 15 residues. On this clone: Antigen: not known.

What was sequenced were expressed TCRB transcripts, since all of the isolated RNA had been reverse transcribed. Measured with immunoSEQ multiplex PCR; TCRdb has only the in-frame clones, and not every one. The sample yields about 290,000 clones, under 8.5% seen once. Sorting with CD45RO/CCR7/CD25/CD127/CD95/CD27 yielded naive, central memory, regulatory and stem-like memory CD4+ cells. The receptor comes from a woman aged 18 to 35 in good health. Sequenced sample: central memory CD4+ T cells from blood. The chain combines TRBV5-1 with TRBJ2-1, with D perhaps being TRBD1 or TRBD2 (6 bases each). The CDR3 region is CASSLEGGATREQFF. The CDR3 DNA sequence: TGCGCCAGCAGCTTGGAGGGGGGCGCTACCCGTGAGCAGTTCTTC.